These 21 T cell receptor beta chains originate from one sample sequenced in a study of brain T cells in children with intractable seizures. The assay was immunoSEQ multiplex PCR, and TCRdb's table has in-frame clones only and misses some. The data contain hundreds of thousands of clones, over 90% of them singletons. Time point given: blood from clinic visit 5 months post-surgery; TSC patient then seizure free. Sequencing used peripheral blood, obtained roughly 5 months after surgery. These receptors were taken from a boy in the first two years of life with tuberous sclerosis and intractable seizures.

DNA of the CDR3: TGTGCCAGCATATCAGGACACCGTGGAAACACCATATATTTT. This codes for CASISGHRGNTIYF. The chain has TRBV6-5 and TRBJ1-3; maybe TRBD1 (5 bases). The CDR3 spans 14 residues. Trimming took off 7 bases at V and 3 bases at J, with 13 bases between the two ends. Germline V CDR1 and CDR2: MNHEY, SVGAGI.

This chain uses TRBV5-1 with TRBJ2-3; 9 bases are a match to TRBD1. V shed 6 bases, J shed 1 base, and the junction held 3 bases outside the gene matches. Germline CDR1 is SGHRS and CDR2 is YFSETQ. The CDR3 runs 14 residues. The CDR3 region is CASKQGAGTDTQYF. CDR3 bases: TGCGCCAGCAAACAGGGGGCCGGCACAGATACGCAGTATTTT.

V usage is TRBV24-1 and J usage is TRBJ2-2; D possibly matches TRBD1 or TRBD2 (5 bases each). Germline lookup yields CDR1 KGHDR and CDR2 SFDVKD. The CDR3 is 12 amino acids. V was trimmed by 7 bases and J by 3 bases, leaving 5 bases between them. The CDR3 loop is CATRGDTGELFF. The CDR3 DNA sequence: TGTGCCACCAGGGGGGACACCGGGGAGCTGTTTTTT.

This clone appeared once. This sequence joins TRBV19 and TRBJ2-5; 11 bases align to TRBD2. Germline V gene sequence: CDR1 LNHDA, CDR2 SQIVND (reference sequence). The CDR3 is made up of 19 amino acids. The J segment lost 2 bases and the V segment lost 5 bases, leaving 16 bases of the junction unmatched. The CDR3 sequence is CASSRAFSGGAWAQETQYF. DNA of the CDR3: TGTGCCAGTAGTCGCGCTTTTAGCGGGGGGGCCTGGGCACAAGAGACCCAGTACTTC.

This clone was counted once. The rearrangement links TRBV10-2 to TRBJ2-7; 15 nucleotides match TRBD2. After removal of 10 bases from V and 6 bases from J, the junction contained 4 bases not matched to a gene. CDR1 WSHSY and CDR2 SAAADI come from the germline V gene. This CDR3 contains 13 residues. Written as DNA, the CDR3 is TGCGCCACTGGACTAGCGGGAGGGGGCGAGCAGTACTTC. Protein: CATGLAGGGEQYF.

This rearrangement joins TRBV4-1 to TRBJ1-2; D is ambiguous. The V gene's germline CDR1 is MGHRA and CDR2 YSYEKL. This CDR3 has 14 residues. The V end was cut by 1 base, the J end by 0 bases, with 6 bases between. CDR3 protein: CASSQAGTNYGYTF. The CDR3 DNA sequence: TGCGCCAGCAGCCAAGCGGGGACTAACTATGGCTACACCTTC.

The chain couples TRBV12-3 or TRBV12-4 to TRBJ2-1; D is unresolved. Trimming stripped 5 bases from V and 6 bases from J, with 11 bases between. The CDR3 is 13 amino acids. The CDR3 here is CASSASSSNEQFF. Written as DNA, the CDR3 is TGTGCCAGCAGTGCCTCCTCTAGCAATGAGCAGTTCTTC.

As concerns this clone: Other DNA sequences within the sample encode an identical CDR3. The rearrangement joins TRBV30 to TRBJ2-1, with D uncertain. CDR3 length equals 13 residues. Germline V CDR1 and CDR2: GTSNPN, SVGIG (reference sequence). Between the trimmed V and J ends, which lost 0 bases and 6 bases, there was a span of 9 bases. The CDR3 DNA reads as TGTGCCTGGAGTGTACGACTGGGCAATGAGCAGTTCTTC. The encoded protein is CAWSVRLGNEQFF.

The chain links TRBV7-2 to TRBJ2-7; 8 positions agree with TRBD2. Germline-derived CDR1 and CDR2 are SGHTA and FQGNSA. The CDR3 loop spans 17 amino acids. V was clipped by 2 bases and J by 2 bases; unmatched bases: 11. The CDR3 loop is CASSLSGLAGATYEQYF. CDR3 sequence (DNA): TGTGCCAGCAGCTTATCAGGTCTAGCGGGTGCCACCTACGAGCAGTACTTC.

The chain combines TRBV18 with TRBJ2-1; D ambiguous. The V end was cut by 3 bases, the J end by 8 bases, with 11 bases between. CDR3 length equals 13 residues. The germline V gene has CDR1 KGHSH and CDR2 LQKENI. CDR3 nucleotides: TGTGCCAGCTCACCCCCAGTTTCGCATGAGCAGTTCTTC. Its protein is CASSPPVSHEQFF.

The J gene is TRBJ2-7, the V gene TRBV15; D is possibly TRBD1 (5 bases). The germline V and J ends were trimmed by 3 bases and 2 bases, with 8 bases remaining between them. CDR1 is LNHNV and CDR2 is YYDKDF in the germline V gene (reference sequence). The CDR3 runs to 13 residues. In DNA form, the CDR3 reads TGTGCCACCAGCAGCAGGGCCGCCTACGAGCAGTACTTC. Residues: CATSSRAAYEQYF.

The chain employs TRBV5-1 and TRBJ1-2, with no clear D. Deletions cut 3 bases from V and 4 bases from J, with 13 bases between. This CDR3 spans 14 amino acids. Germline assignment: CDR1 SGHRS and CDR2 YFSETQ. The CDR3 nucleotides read TGCGCCAGCAGCTGGGAGCATGGAACCTATGGCTACACCTTC. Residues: CASSWEHGTYGYTF.

The CDR3 here is CASSQRLAGLYNEQFF. The CDR3 nucleotides are TGCGCCAGCAGCCAAAGACTAGCGGGTCTTTACAATGAGCAGTTCTTC. The chain combines TRBV4-1 with TRBJ2-1; 10 nucleotides agree with TRBD2. Trimming took 2 bases from V and 4 from J; bases not matched to a gene: 5. Germline loops: CDR1 MGHRA, CDR2 YSYEKL. The CDR3 contains 16 residues.

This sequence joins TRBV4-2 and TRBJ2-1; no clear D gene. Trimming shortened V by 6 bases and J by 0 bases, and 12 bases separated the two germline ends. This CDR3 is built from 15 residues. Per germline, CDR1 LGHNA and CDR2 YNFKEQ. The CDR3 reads CASSLAVSSYNEQFF. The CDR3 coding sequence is TGTGCCAGCAGTCTCGCGGTTAGCTCCTACAATGAGCAGTTCTTC.

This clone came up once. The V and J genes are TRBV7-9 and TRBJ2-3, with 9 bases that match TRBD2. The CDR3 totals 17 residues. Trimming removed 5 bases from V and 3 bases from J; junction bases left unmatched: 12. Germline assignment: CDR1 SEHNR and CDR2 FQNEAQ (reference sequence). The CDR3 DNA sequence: TGTGCCAGCAGCCCCCCAGTGGCGGGGGGGAATACAGATACGCAGTATTTT. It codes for CASSPPVAGGNTDTQYF.

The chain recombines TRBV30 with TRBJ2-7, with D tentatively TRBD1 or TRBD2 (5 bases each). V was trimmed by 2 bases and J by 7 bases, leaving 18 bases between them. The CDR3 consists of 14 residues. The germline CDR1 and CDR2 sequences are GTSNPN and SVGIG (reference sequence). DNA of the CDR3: TGTGCCTGGAGTACGGGACCGCCGACGGGGGAGCAGTACTTC. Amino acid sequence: CAWSTGPPTGEQYF.

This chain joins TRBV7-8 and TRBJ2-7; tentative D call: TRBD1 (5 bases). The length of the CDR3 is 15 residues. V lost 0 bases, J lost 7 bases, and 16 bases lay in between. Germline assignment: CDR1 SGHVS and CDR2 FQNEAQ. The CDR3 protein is CASSLAWQGVREQYF. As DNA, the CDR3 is TGTGCCAGCAGCTTAGCGTGGCAGGGCGTGAGGGAGCAGTACTTC.

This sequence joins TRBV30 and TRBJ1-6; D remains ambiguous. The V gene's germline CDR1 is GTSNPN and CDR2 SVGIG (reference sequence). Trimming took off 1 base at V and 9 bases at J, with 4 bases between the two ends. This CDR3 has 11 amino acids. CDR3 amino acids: CAWSESSPLHF. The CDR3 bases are TGTGCCTGGAGTGAATCTTCACCCCTCCACTTT.

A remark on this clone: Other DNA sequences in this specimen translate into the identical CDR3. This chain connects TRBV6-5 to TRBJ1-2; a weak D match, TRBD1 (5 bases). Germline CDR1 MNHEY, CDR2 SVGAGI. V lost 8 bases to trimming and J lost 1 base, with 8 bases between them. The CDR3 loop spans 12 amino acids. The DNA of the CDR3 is TGTGCCAGCCGCCAGGGTAACTATGGCTACACCTTC. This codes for CASRQGNYGYTF.

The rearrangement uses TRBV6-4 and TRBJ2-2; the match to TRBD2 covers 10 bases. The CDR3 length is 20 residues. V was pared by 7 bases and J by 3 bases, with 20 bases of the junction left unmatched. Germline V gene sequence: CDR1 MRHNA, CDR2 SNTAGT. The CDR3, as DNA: TGTGCCAGCACTTATCTAAATTGGGTGCTAGCGGGAGTCGACACCGGGGAGCTGTTTTTT. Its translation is CASTYLNWVLAGVDTGELFF.

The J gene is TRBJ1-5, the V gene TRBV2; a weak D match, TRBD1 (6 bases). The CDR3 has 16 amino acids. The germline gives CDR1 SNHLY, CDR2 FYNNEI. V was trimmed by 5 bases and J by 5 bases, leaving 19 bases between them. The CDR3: CASSLRTNREDQPQHF. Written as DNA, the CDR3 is TGTGCCAGCAGTTTGCGAACGAACAGGGAGGATCAGCCCCAGCATTTT. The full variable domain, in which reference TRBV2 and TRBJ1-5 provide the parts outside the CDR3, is EPEVTQTPSHQVTQMGQEVILRCVPISNHLYFYWYRQILGQKVEFLVSFYNNEISEKSEIFDDQFSVERPDGSNFTLKIRSTKLEDSAMYFCASSLRTNREDQPQHFGDGTRLSIL.